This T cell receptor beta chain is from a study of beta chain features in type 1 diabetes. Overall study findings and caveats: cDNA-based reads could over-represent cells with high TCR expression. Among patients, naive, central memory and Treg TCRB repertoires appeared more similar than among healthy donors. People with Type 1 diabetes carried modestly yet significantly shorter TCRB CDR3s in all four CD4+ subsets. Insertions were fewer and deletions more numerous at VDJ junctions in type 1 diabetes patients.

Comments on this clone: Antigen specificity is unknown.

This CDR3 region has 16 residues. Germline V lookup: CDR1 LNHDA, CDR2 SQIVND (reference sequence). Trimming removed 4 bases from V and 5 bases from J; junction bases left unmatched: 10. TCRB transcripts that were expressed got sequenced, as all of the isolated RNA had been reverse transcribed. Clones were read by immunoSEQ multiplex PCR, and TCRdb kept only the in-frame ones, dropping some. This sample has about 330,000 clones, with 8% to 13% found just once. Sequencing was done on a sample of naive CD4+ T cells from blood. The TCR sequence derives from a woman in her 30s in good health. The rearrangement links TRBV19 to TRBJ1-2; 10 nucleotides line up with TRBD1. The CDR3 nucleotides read TGTGCCAGTAGTACCCAGGGACTGGGACAGGGGTATGGCTACACCTTC. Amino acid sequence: CASSTQGLGQGYGYTF.